This TCR beta chain was captured in a study of shared clonotypes between healthy human individuals. The V end lost 5 bases, the J end lost 5 bases, and 7 bases lay between the germline ends. CDR1 is MNHNS and CDR2 is SASEGT in the germline V gene. CDR3 length: 12 residues. Clones were read by immunoSEQ multiplex PCR, and TCRdb kept only the in-frame ones, dropping some. The sample holds 2 million to 2.5 million clones; roughly 92% are singletons and the top ten take 0.3% to 0.4%. The sequence was collected from a man younger than 30 in good health. Some clones in this sample may be carry-over from other donors' samples. V and J are TRBV6-1 and TRBJ1-5; no clear D. The specimen sequenced was naive CD4+ T cells from PBMCs. Subset described: CD45RA+ positively selected. In DNA, the CDR3 is TGTGCCAGCAGTTCCCGCGATCAGCCCCAGCATTTT. This codes for CASSSRDQPQHF.